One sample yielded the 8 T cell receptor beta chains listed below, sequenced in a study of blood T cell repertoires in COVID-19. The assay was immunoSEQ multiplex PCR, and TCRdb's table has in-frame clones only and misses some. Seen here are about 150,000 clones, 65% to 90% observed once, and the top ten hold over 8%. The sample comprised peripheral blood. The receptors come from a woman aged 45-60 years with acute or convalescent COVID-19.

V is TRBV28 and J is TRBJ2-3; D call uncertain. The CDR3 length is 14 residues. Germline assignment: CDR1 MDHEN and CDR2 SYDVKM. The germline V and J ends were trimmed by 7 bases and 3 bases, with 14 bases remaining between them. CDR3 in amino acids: CASNSNLGTDTQYF. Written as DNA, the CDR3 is TGTGCCAGCAACAGTAATTTAGGAACAGATACGCAGTATTTT.

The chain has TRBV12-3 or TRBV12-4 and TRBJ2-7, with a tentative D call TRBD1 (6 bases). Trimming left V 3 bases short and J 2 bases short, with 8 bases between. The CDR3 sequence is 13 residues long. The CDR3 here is CASSLGHPYEQYF. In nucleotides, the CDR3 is TGTGCCAGCAGTTTGGGACACCCCTACGAGCAGTACTTC.

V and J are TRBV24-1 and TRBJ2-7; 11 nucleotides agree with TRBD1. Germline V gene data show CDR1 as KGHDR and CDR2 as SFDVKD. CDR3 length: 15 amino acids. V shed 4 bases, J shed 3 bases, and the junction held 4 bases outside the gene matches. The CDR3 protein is CATSDADRGHYEQYF. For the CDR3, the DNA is TGTGCCACCAGTGACGCGGACAGGGGGCACTACGAGCAGTACTTC.

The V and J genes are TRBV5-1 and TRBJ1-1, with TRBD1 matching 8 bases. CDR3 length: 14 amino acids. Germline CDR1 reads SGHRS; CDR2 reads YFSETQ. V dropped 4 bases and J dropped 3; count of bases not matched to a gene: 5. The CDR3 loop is CASSPGTGYTEAFF. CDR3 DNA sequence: TGCGCCAGCAGCCCCGGGACAGGCTACACTGAAGCTTTCTTT. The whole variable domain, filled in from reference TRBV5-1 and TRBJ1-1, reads KAGVTQTPRYLIKTRGQQVTLSCSPISGHRSVSWYQQTPGQGLQFLFEYFSETQRNKGNFPGRFSGRQFSNSRSEMNVSTLELGDSALYLCASSPGTGYTEAFFGQGTRLTVV.

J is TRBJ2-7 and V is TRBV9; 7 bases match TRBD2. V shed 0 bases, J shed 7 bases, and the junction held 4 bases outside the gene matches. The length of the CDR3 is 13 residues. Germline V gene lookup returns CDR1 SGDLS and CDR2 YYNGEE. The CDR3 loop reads CASSVGLAVEQYF. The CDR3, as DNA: TGTGCCAGCAGCGTAGGGCTAGCGGTGGAGCAGTACTTC.

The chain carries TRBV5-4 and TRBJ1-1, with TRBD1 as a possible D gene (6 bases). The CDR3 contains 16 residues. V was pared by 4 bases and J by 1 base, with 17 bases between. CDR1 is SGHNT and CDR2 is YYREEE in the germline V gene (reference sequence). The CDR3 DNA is TGTGCCAGCAGCCGGAATGGGGGGGCGCGGAACACTGAAGCTTTCTTT. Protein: CASSRNGGARNTEAFF.

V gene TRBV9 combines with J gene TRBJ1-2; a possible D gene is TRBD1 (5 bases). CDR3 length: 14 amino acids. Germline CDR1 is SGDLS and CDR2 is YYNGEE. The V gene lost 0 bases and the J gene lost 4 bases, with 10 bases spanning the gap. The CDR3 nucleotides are TGTGCCAGCAGCGTAGATTACAGGAGCTATGGCTACACCTTC. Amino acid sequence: CASSVDYRSYGYTF.

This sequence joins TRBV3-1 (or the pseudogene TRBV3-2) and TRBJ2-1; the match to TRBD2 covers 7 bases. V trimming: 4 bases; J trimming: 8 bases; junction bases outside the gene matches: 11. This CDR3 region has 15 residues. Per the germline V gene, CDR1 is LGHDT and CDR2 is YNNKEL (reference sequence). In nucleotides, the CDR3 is TGTGCCAGCAGCCTTTCAGGGAACGGGGGGTATGAGCAGTTCTTC. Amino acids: CASSLSGNGGYEQFF.